The clone carrying this TCR beta chain was seen more than once but under ten times. Stated treatment: randomized to nivolumab then ipilimumab (arm A) or the reverse (arm B). The CDR3 has 14 amino acids. Germline CDR1 SGHRS, CDR2 YFSETQ. V was pared by 3 bases and J by 5 bases, with 14 bases between. These data come from a study of sequential checkpoint blockade in melanoma. Measured with immunoSEQ multiplex PCR; TCRdb has only the in-frame clones, and not every one. Here the sample spans approximately 13,000 clones, 76% being singletons. This material consisted of CD8+ T cells sorted from blood (inferred from file names), taken from a patient given nivolumab and ipilimumab in sequence. This clonotype originated in a human patient with melanoma. Some clones in this sample may be carry-over from other donors' samples. J is TRBJ2-5 and V is TRBV5-1; D possibly corresponds to TRBD1 (6 bases). The CDR3 loop is CASSSNRERETQYF. CDR3 in DNA: TGCGCCAGCAGCTCAAACAGGGAAAGGGAGACCCAGTACTTC.